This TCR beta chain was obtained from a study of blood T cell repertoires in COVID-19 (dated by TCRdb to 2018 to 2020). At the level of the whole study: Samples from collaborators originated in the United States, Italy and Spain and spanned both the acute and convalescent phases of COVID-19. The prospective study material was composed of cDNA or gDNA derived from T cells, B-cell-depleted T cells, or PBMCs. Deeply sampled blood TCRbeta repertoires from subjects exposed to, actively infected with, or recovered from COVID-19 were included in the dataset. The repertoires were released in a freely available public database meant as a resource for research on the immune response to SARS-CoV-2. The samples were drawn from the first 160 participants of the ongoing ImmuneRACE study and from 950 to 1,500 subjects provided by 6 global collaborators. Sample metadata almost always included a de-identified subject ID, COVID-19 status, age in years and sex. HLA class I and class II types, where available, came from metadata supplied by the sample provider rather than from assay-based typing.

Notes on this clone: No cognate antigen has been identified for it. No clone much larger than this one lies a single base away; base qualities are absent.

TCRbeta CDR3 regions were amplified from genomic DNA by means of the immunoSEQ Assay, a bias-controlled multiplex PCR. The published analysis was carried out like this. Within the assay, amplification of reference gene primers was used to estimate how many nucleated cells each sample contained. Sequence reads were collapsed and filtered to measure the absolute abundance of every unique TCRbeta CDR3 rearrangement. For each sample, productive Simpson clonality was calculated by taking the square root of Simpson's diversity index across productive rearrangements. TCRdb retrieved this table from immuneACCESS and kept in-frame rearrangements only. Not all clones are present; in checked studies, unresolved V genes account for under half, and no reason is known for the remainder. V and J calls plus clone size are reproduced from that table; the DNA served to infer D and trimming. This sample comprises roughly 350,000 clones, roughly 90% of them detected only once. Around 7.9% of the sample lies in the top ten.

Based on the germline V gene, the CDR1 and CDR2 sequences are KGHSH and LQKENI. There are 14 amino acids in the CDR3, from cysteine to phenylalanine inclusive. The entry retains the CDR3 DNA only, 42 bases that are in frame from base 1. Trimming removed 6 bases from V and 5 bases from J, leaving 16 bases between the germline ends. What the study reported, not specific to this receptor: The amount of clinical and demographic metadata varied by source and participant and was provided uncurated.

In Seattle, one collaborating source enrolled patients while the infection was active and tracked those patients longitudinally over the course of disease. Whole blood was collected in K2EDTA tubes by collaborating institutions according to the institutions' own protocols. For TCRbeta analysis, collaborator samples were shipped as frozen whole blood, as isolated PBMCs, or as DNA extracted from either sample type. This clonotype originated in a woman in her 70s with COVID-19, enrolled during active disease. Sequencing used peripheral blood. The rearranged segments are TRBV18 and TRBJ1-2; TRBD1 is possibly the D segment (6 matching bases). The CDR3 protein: CASSRSGQLYGYTF. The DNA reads TGTGCCAGCTCGAGATCCGGACAGCTATATGGCTACACCTTC.